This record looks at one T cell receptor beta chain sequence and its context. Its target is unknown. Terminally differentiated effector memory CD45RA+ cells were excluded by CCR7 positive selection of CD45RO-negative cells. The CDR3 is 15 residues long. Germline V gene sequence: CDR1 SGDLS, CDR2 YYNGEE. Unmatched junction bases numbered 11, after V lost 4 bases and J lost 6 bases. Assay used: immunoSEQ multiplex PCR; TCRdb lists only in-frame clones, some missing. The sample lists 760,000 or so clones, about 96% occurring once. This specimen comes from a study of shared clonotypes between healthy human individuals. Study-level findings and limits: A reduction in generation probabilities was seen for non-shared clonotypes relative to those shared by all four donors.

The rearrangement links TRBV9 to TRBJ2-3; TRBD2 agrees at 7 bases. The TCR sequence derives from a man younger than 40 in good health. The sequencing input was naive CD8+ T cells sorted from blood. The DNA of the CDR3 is TGTGCCAGCAGCCCCGAGGGCGGGAGCTTCGATACGCAGTATTTT. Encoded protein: CASSPEGGSFDTQYF.